Shown below are 26 T cell receptor beta chains from a single sample sequenced in a study of blood T cell repertoires in COVID-19 (dated by TCRdb to the early 2020s). Library preparation was by the immunoSEQ multiplex PCR assay. As stored in TCRdb, this immuneACCESS dataset retains in-frame rearrangements with V and J assigned. A fraction of the clones does not appear; measured against another copy, unresolved V genes explain less than half of the discrepancy, and the remainder lacks a known reason. The sample records about 290,000 clones, about nine tenths of which are singletons. The ten largest clones add up to 1.5% to 2% of the sample. Sample: PBMCs or T cells enriched from blood (not recorded which). The receptors shown here come from a woman aged 35 to 49 who had recovered from COVID-19.

This sequence joins TRBV5-4 and TRBJ2-7; weak D call: TRBD1 (6 bases). Germline CDR1 is SGHNT and CDR2 is YYREEE (reference sequence). With 4 bases removed from V and 0 bases from J, the gap between germline ends came to 11 bases. This CDR3 has 14 amino acids. CDR3 sequence (DNA): TGTGCCAGCAGCACCGACAGGTACTCCTACGAGCAGTACTTC. Amino acid sequence: CASSTDRYSYEQYF.

The chain has TRBV11-3 and TRBJ2-5; D not certain. The CDR3 is 13 residues long. Trimming cost V 5 bases and J 5 bases, with 12 bases left between them. Germline V lookup: CDR1 SGHNT, CDR2 YENEEA. CDR3 amino acids: CASSRRGVETQYF. The CDR3 bases are TGTGCCAGCAGCCGAAGAGGAGTGGAGACCCAGTACTTC.

V usage is TRBV7-9 and J usage is TRBJ1-4, with D tentatively TRBD1 (6 bases). CDR1 is SEHNR and CDR2 is FQNEAQ in the germline V gene (reference sequence). The CDR3 has 16 residues. V shed 3 bases and J shed 5 bases, with 16 bases lying between them. In DNA, the CDR3 is TGTGCCAGCAGCTTTTGGGAGAGCCAGGGGAATGAAAAACTGTTTTTT. Its protein is CASSFWESQGNEKLFF.

This clone was detected a few times. Here the CDR3 reads CASSHRESQFSGYTF. The CDR3 region has the DNA TGTGCCAGCAGCCACAGGGAATCCCAGTTTAGTGGCTACACCTTC. The chain carries TRBV5-4 and TRBJ1-2, with D perhaps matching TRBD1 (6 bases). This CDR3 is 15 amino acids long. The germline V gene has CDR1 SGHNT and CDR2 YYREEE (reference sequence). Trimming left V 4 bases short and J 7 bases short, with 20 bases between.

This chain links TRBV2 with TRBJ2-5; TRBD2 matches 11 bases. This CDR3 has 16 amino acids. J was trimmed by 0 bases and V by 5 bases; bases with no gene match: 5. The germline V gene encodes CDR1 SNHLY and CDR2 FYNNEI. The chain's CDR3 is CASSRRLAGYQETQYF. The CDR3 nucleotides are TGTGCCAGCAGTCGCAGACTAGCGGGATACCAAGAGACCCAGTACTTC.

The gene calls are TRBV2 and TRBJ1-5; D remains ambiguous. Trimming pared 4 bases from V and 1 base from J, leaving 14 bases between. The length of the CDR3 is 16 residues. Germline V gene sequence: CDR1 SNHLY, CDR2 FYNNEI. CDR3: CASSGYAVRSNQPQHF. The CDR3 coding sequence is TGTGCCAGCAGTGGGTACGCGGTAAGGAGCAATCAGCCCCAGCATTTT.

The chain couples TRBV19 to TRBJ1-3, with 8 nucleotides matching TRBD1. Trimming at V came to 3 bases and at J to 0 bases, leaving 4 bases not matched to a gene. This CDR3 is 16 amino acids long. Germline V gene lookup returns CDR1 LNHDA and CDR2 SQIVND (reference sequence). CDR3 bases: TGTGCCAGTAGTATTGAGGGACAGGTCTCTGGAAACACCATATATTTT. This codes for CASSIEGQVSGNTIYF.

V usage is TRBV5-1 and J usage is TRBJ2-3; TRBD1 might be the D (5 bases). Trimming pared 1 base from V and 0 bases from J, leaving 12 bases between. The CDR3 runs 16 residues. Germline lookup yields CDR1 SGHRS and CDR2 YFSETQ. Here the CDR3 reads CASSLPRQTSTDTQYF. The DNA for the CDR3 is TGCGCCAGCAGCTTGCCTAGACAGACTAGCACAGATACGCAGTATTTT. The full variable domain, in which reference TRBV5-1 and TRBJ2-3 provide the parts outside the CDR3, is KAGVTQTPRYLIKTRGQQVTLSCSPISGHRSVSWYQQTPGQGLQFLFEYFSETQRNKGNFPGRFSGRQFSNSRSEMNVSTLELGDSALYLCASSLPRQTSTDTQYFGPGTRLTVL.

The chain employs TRBV18 and TRBJ1-5; a possible D gene is TRBD1 (6 bases). V lost 0 bases and J 6 bases, leaving 12 bases between the germline ends. CDR1 is KGHSH and CDR2 is LQKENI in the germline V gene. This CDR3 is built from 15 residues. The DNA of the CDR3 is TGTGCCAGCTCACCACCGGGGGCGACTCGTCAGCCCCAGCATTTT. Translating gives CASSPPGATRQPQHF.

This clone was seen just once. The chain uses TRBV6-5 and TRBJ1-1, with 8 bases aligning to TRBD1. The CDR3 runs to 14 residues. J was trimmed by 5 bases and V by 7 bases; bases with no gene match: 9. Germline CDR1 MNHEY, CDR2 SVGAGI. CDR3 nucleotide sequence: TGTGCCAGCAAGATGGGGACAGGTAAAACTGAAGCTTTCTTT. Its protein is CASKMGTGKTEAFF.

The rearrangement links TRBV19 to TRBJ1-1; 8 bases map to TRBD1. Germline-derived CDR1 and CDR2 are LNHDA and SQIVND (reference sequence). The CDR3 totals 15 residues. After removal of 7 bases from V and 4 bases from J, the junction contained 11 bases not matched to a gene. CDR3 in DNA: TGTGCCAGTATGGACAGACAGGGGTGGGGCACTGAAGCTTTCTTT. This codes for CASMDRQGWGTEAFF.

V gene TRBV14 combines with J gene TRBJ1-4, with 7 nucleotides matching TRBD1. CDR1 SGHDN and CDR2 FVKESK come from the germline V gene. V trimming: 4 bases; J trimming: 5 bases; junction bases outside the gene matches: 10. This CDR3 is built from 16 residues. The CDR3 coding sequence is TGTGCCAGCAGCCGCGCCTTGGGACAGAGCAATGAAAAACTGTTTTTT. Its protein is CASSRALGQSNEKLFF.

The genes are TRBV2 and TRBJ2-7; D is ambiguous. The CDR3 spans 12 residues. V was cut by 7 bases and J by 0 bases, with 7 bases left in between. The germline gives CDR1 SNHLY, CDR2 FYNNEI. CDR3 in DNA: TGTGCCAGCAACGGAGACTCCTACGAGCAGTACTTC. Amino acids: CASNGDSYEQYF.

V gene TRBV12-3 or TRBV12-4 combines with J gene TRBJ1-2; D remains unclear. The CDR3 is made up of 11 amino acids. The V end was cut by 4 bases, the J end by 4 bases, with 4 bases between. Here the CDR3 reads CASSSFYGYTF. CDR3 in DNA: TGTGCCAGCAGTTCCTTCTATGGCTACACCTTC.

V and J are TRBV5-1 and TRBJ1-5; the D gene is possibly TRBD1 (5 bases). The CDR3 is made up of 14 amino acids. The germline gives CDR1 SGHRS, CDR2 YFSETQ. Trimming removed 1 base at V and 7 bases at J, with 12 bases between. The CDR3 spells CASSLQGQGQPQHF. CDR3 nucleotides: TGCGCCAGCAGCTTGCAGGGCCAAGGGCAGCCCCAGCATTTT.

This chain links TRBV7-9 with TRBJ2-1; 7 nucleotides match TRBD2. Germline-derived CDR1 and CDR2 are SEHNR and FQNEAQ (reference sequence). The CDR3 totals 13 residues. Trimming cost V 4 bases and J 8 bases; bases outside gene matches: 5. CDR3 nucleotide sequence: TGTGCCAGCAGCTCCGGGGAGGGGCATGAGCAGTTCTTC. Translation: CASSSGEGHEQFF.

V is TRBV7-2 and J is TRBJ2-1; TRBD1 aligns across 7 bases. Germline V gene sequence: CDR1 SGHTA, CDR2 FQGNSA. The J segment lost 10 bases and the V segment lost 3 bases, leaving 9 bases of the junction unmatched. The CDR3 has 14 amino acids. The CDR3 DNA reads as TGTGCCAGCAGCTTTTGGACAGGCCCCCGAGAGCAGTTCTTC. Translation gives CASSFWTGPREQFF.

V and J are TRBV9 and TRBJ2-2; TRBD1 is a possible D gene (6 bases). CDR3 length: 17 residues. V gave up 0 bases and J gave up 0 bases, with 12 bases separating them. The germline V gene has CDR1 SGDLS and CDR2 YYNGEE. CDR3 nucleotide sequence: TGTGCCAGCAGCGTAGATCCGGGACACACGAACACCGGGGAGCTGTTTTTT. Its protein product is CASSVDPGHTNTGELFF.

CDR3 in DNA: TGTGCCAGCAGCCCCAAGGACAGTCAGCAGTACTTC. This translates into CASSPKDSQQYF. The V gene is TRBV7-8, the J gene TRBJ2-7, with TRBD1 as a possible D gene (6 bases). V was clipped by 5 bases and J by 8 bases, with 13 bases between them. The CDR3 spans 12 residues. Germline CDR1 reads SGHVS; CDR2 reads FQNEAQ.

This sequence joins TRBV9 and TRBJ1-4, with 8 bases lining up with TRBD1. The V gene's germline CDR1 is SGDLS and CDR2 YYNGEE. V lost 0 bases to trimming and J lost 3 bases; unmatched junction nucleotides: 10. The CDR3 spans 18 residues. The CDR3 region is CASSVGQGPSSANEKLFF. CDR3 in DNA: TGTGCCAGCAGCGTAGGACAGGGGCCATCCTCCGCTAATGAAAAACTGTTTTTT.

The chain employs TRBV18 and TRBJ1-1; D call uncertain. Germline CDR1 reads KGHSH; CDR2 reads LQKENI. V shed 5 bases and J shed 1 base, with 8 bases lying between them. The CDR3 consists of 13 residues. The CDR3 here is CASSLNGNTEAFF. As DNA, the CDR3 is TGTGCCAGCTCATTAAACGGGAACACTGAAGCTTTCTTT.

The CDR3, as DNA: TGCGCCAGCAGCCATGAAACAGGGGGCCATGTCGAAGCTTTCTTT. This encodes CASSHETGGHVEAFF. The chain has TRBV4-1 and TRBJ1-1; 9 bases are a match to TRBD1. The CDR3 spans 15 residues. The J segment lost 8 bases and the V segment lost 3 bases, leaving 10 bases of the junction unmatched. Looked up from germline, CDR1 is MGHRA and CDR2 is YSYEKL.

The gene calls are TRBV5-1 and TRBJ1-1; TRBD1 aligns across 8 bases. The CDR3 contains 16 residues. V dropped 0 bases and J dropped 0; count of bases not matched to a gene: 4. CDR1 and CDR2 from the germline V gene are SGHRS and YFSETQ. CDR3 bases: TGCGCCAGCAGCTTGGGGACAGGGACCATGAACACTGAAGCTTTCTTT. This codes for CASSLGTGTMNTEAFF.

This clone was counted a few times. The chain joins TRBV20-1 to TRBJ1-2, with D possibly TRBD1 on 5 matching bases. V was clipped by 8 bases and J by 6 bases, with 13 bases between them. This CDR3 has 11 residues. CDR1 and CDR2 from the germline V gene are DFQATT and SNEGSKA (reference sequence). The CDR3 here is CSPKMGHGYTF. DNA of the CDR3: TGCAGTCCTAAAATGGGGCATGGCTACACCTTC.

This chain links TRBV3-1 (or the pseudogene TRBV3-2) with TRBJ1-1; TRBD1 matches 7 bases. Per the germline V gene, CDR1 is LGHDT and CDR2 is YNNKEL (reference sequence). V shed 2 bases and J 9 bases; nucleotides not matched to a gene: 3. The length of the CDR3 is 12 residues. The DNA of the CDR3 is TGTGCCAGCAGCCAACCGGGACAGAAAGCTTTCTTT. It is translated as CASSQPGQKAFF.

The rearrangement uses TRBV27 and TRBJ2-7, with D unresolved. V lost 6 bases to trimming and J lost 6 bases, with 15 bases between them. Germline V lookup: CDR1 MNHEY, CDR2 SMNVEV (reference sequence). The CDR3 loop spans 13 amino acids. CDR3 nucleotide sequence: TGTGCCAGCAGCTCACCCCCCCCGGTCGAGCAGTACTTC. This gives the protein CASSSPPPVEQYF.